This entry concerns a single T cell receptor (beta chain). No antigen is known for it. This sample was taken from a study of beta chain features in type 1 diabetes. About the research overall: All of the samples together had 95 million to 140 million sorted cells examined.

Looked up from germline, CDR1 is SGDLS and CDR2 is YYNGEE. V lost 0 bases and J lost 5, with 14 bases in between. This CDR3 spans 15 amino acids. Purity (above 98%) was reached by all sorted populations. Every bit of the isolated RNA underwent reverse transcription, so sequencing read expressed TCRB transcripts. Clones were read by immunoSEQ multiplex PCR, and TCRdb kept only the in-frame ones, dropping some. The sample yields roughly 450,000 clones, 14% seen once. Study-wide findings and caveats: Whatever favoring of shorter templates PCR might show would apply equally to patients and controls. The question of HLA type influencing TCRB rearrangement was one that remained unresolved here.

The source of this sequence is a man under 40 in good health. The sample taken for sequencing was naive CD4+ T cells from blood. The chain has TRBV9 and TRBJ2-5, with a weak D call TRBD1 (6 bases). The CDR3 loop reads CASSVGAGVMETQYF. The CDR3 DNA sequence: TGTGCCAGCAGCGTAGGCGCAGGGGTTATGGAGACCCAGTACTTC. Combining the CDR3 with reference TRBV9 and TRBJ2-5 gives the whole variable domain DSGVTQTPKHLITATGQRVTLRCSPRSGDLSVYWYQQSLDQGLQFLIQYYNGEERAKGNILERFSAQQFPDLHSELNLSSLELGDSALYFCASSVGAGVMETQYFGPGTRLLVL.